The 29 T cell receptor beta chains presented below share a single source sample, sequenced in a study of T cell responses to AZD1222 COVID-19 vaccine. The protocol was immunoSEQ multiplex PCR, while the TCRdb copy is restricted to in-frame clones and leaves out a portion. The table has 100,000 to 150,000 clones, 70% to 90% seen once. Sequenced material: peripheral blood, taken on day 0 of AZD1222 vaccination. The receptors derive from an adult in good health.

V and J are TRBV30 and TRBJ2-3, with 7 bases aligning to TRBD2. The J segment lost 4 bases and the V segment lost 2 bases, leaving 3 bases of the junction unmatched. CDR3 size: 13 residues. Germline V gene sequence: CDR1 GTSNPN, CDR2 SVGIG (reference sequence). CDR3 bases: TGTGCCTGGAGTACTGGGGGGGCAGATACGCAGTATTTT. It codes for CAWSTGGADTQYF.

This chain connects TRBV6-2 or TRBV6-3 to TRBJ2-1, with 9 bases aligning to TRBD2. CDR3 size: 20 residues. Germline CDR1 reads MNHEY; CDR2 reads SVGEGT. Trimming cost V 2 bases and J 4 bases; bases outside gene matches: 18. CDR3 loop: CASSYTKQAQVAGVYNEQFF. The CDR3 DNA reads TGTGCCAGCAGTTACACGAAGCAAGCCCAGGTAGCGGGAGTTTACAATGAGCAGTTCTTC.

J is TRBJ2-1 and V is TRBV15; 15 nucleotides match TRBD2. Germline V gene data show CDR1 as LNHNV and CDR2 as YYDKDF (reference sequence). Unmatched junction bases numbered 8, after V lost 0 bases and J lost 8 bases. This CDR3 has 18 amino acids. DNA of the CDR3: TGTGCCACCAGCAGAGATGAGTTCGGGACTAGCGGGAGGTATGAGCAGTTCTTC. Amino acid sequence: CATSRDEFGTSGRYEQFF.

This chain links TRBV3-1 (or the pseudogene TRBV3-2) with TRBJ2-2; tentatively, D is TRBD2 (6 bases). CDR3 size: 17 residues. Germline-derived CDR1 and CDR2 are LGHDT and YNNKEL (reference sequence). With 4 bases removed from V and 7 bases from J, the gap between germline ends came to 22 bases. The CDR3 region is CASSPRAAASALGELFF. For the CDR3, the DNA is TGTGCCAGCAGCCCCCGGGCCGCGGCTAGCGCTCTCGGGGAGCTGTTTTTT.

The chain has TRBV5-4 and TRBJ2-3; tentatively, D is TRBD2 (6 bases). This CDR3 contains 13 residues. Trimming stripped 0 bases from V and 6 bases from J, with 8 bases between. The germline CDR1 and CDR2 sequences are SGHNT and YYREEE (reference sequence). CDR3: CASSLARGDTQYF. Here the CDR3 DNA reads TGTGCCAGCAGCTTGGCTCGGGGGGATACGCAGTATTTT.

This clone was recorded a few times. The V gene is TRBV28, the J gene TRBJ2-5; 8 nucleotides align to TRBD1. The CDR3 is made up of 17 amino acids. J was trimmed by 5 bases and V by 3 bases; bases with no gene match: 14. Per germline, CDR1 MDHEN and CDR2 SYDVKM. The CDR3 nucleotides read TGTGCCAGCAGTTTGGAACAGGGGGTAAGGCCCCGGGAGACCCAGTACTTC. Protein sequence: CASSLEQGVRPRETQYF.

The rearrangement links TRBV28 to TRBJ2-7; TRBD1 agrees at 7 bases. The CDR3 loop spans 13 amino acids. Germline assignment: CDR1 MDHEN and CDR2 SYDVKM. V lost 7 bases and J lost 4; bases outside the gene matches: 7. The DNA for the CDR3 is TGTGCCAGCACCAATAGGGGGCGATACGAGCAGTACTTC. This codes for CASTNRGRYEQYF.

The chain joins TRBV5-1 to TRBJ1-6; 7 bases agree with TRBD1. This CDR3 has 15 residues. Germline CDR1 reads SGHRS; CDR2 reads YFSETQ. Trimming cost V 2 bases and J 8 bases; bases outside gene matches: 7. DNA for the CDR3: TGCGCCAGCAGCTTACAGGGGTTTGGGGATTCACCCCTCCACTTT. It is translated as CASSLQGFGDSPLHF. The whole variable domain, filled in from reference TRBV5-1 and TRBJ1-6, reads KAGVTQTPRYLIKTRGQQVTLSCSPISGHRSVSWYQQTPGQGLQFLFEYFSETQRNKGNFPGRFSGRQFSNSRSEMNVSTLELGDSALYLCASSLQGFGDSPLHFGNGTRLTVT.

V gene TRBV29-1 combines with J gene TRBJ2-2; D is perhaps TRBD1 (6 bases). The germline V gene has CDR1 SQVTM and CDR2 ANQGSEA. V lost 8 bases and J 3 bases, leaving 16 bases between the germline ends. This CDR3 comprises 14 residues. CDR3 nucleotide sequence: TGCAGCTCCTCTGGGGCAGGGGACACCGGGGAGCTGTTTTTT. It translates to CSSSGAGDTGELFF.

The chain is built from TRBV2 and TRBJ2-1; 7 bases agree with TRBD2. This CDR3 region has 14 residues. V gave up 6 bases and J gave up 6 bases; unmatched junction bases: 8. Looked up from germline, CDR1 is SNHLY and CDR2 is FYNNEI. The CDR3 DNA reads TGTGCCAGCAGCCTGGCGGGGGTGAGCAATGAGCAGTTCTTC. It encodes CASSLAGVSNEQFF.

This clone is a singleton in its sample. The CDR3 is CAISEEAGNNQPQHF. The CDR3 DNA sequence: TGTGCCATCAGTGAGGAGGCAGGAAATAATCAGCCCCAGCATTTT. This rearrangement joins TRBV10-3 to TRBJ1-5; no definite D call. This CDR3 is 15 amino acids long. Per germline, CDR1 ENHRY and CDR2 SYGVKD. V was pared by 2 bases and J by 4 bases, with 12 bases between.

Of note for this clone: This sample includes further DNA sequences coding for the same CDR3. The chain is built from TRBV28 and TRBJ1-4; D is uncertain. The V gene lost 8 bases and the J gene lost 0 bases, with 7 bases spanning the gap. CDR1 is MDHEN, CDR2 SYDVKM, per germline. The CDR3 contains 13 residues. The CDR3 spells CASQRTTNEKLFF. Here the CDR3 DNA reads TGTGCCAGCCAGAGAACAACTAATGAAAAACTGTTTTTT.

The J gene is TRBJ2-1, the V gene TRBV20-1; tentative D call: TRBD2 (7 bases). This CDR3 spans 14 amino acids. The V end lost 3 bases, the J end lost 5 bases, and 14 bases lay between the germline ends. The germline CDR1 and CDR2 sequences are DFQATT and SNEGSKA (reference sequence). The DNA for the CDR3 is TGCAGTGCTAGTAGGGCGGGGGACAACAATGAGCAGTTCTTC. Translation: CSASRAGDNNEQFF.

This chain connects TRBV6-5 to TRBJ1-6; a possible D gene is TRBD1 (6 bases). This CDR3 spans 14 amino acids. Trimming shortened V by 6 bases and J by 8 bases, and 14 bases separated the two germline ends. CDR1 is MNHEY, CDR2 SVGAGI, per germline. The CDR3 region is CASRAEGGYSPLHF. The CDR3 bases are TGTGCCAGCAGGGCCGAGGGGGGTTATTCACCCCTCCACTTT.

J is TRBJ2-5 and V is TRBV18; D is unresolved. The CDR3 runs 15 residues. Germline CDR1 and CDR2: KGHSH and LQKENI. With 2 bases removed from V and 2 bases from J, the gap between germline ends came to 12 bases. The CDR3 here is CASSPNSRSQETQYF. In DNA, the CDR3 is TGTGCCAGCTCACCAAACTCACGGAGTCAAGAGACCCAGTACTTC.

This clone appeared a single time. V and J are TRBV6-1 and TRBJ2-7; TRBD2 matches at 10 bases. Trimming at V came to 3 bases and at J to 2 bases, leaving 1 base not matched to a gene. Germline loops: CDR1 MNHNS, CDR2 SASEGT. The CDR3 has 14 amino acids. The CDR3 loop is CASSDGLAAYEQYF. CDR3 in DNA: TGTGCCAGCAGTGACGGACTAGCGGCCTACGAGCAGTACTTC.

V is TRBV9 and J is TRBJ2-7; TRBD2 aligns across 7 bases. Germline CDR1 reads SGDLS; CDR2 reads YYNGEE. This CDR3 spans 15 amino acids. J was trimmed by 2 bases and V by 0 bases; bases with no gene match: 5. DNA of the CDR3: TGTGCCAGCAGCGTAGCGGGAGGTATAACCTACGAGCAGTACTTC. This codes for CASSVAGGITYEQYF.

The gene calls are TRBV11-2 and TRBJ2-1; D is perhaps TRBD1 or TRBD2 (5 bases each). The CDR3 extends over 15 amino acids. The ends were cut back, 1 base at V and 15 bases at J, with 22 bases in the middle. CDR1 is SGHAT, CDR2 FQNNGV, per germline. The CDR3 protein is CASSLVPGTLTIRFF. CDR3 in DNA: TGTGCCAGCAGCTTAGTCCCGGGGACCCTCACCATTCGGTTCTTC.

The rearrangement links TRBV19 to TRBJ1-5; 9 nucleotides match TRBD1. There are 13 residues in the CDR3. Germline assignment: CDR1 LNHDA and CDR2 SQIVND (reference sequence). The trim removed 6 bases at V and 4 bases at J, leaving 1 base unmatched. The CDR3: CASRGTGNQPQHF. The CDR3 DNA follows: TGTGCCAGTAGGGGGACAGGGAATCAGCCCCAGCATTTT.

As regards this clone: This specimen includes other DNA sequences encoding the same CDR3. The chain combines TRBV3-1 (or the pseudogene TRBV3-2) with TRBJ2-7; D uncertain. In germline, CDR1 is LGHDT, CDR2 YNNKEL (reference sequence). V lost 3 bases to trimming and J lost 2 bases, with 5 bases between them. The length of the CDR3 is 12 residues. In nucleotides, the CDR3 is TGTGCCAGCAGCCAGGTCGCCTACGAGCAGTACTTC. Residues: CASSQVAYEQYF.

The chain links TRBV3-1 (or the pseudogene TRBV3-2) to TRBJ1-5, with D hard to call. There are 13 residues in the CDR3. Germline V gives CDR1 LGHDT, CDR2 YNNKEL (reference sequence). The V gene lost 4 bases and the J gene lost 7 bases, with 11 bases spanning the gap. Here the CDR3 reads CASSPQVDQPQHF. The CDR3 coding sequence is TGTGCCAGCAGCCCCCAGGTAGACCAGCCCCAGCATTTT.

This clone was counted once. The genes are TRBV30 and TRBJ1-5, with 8 positions matching TRBD1. This CDR3 comprises 14 residues. CDR1 is GTSNPN and CDR2 is SVGIG in the germline V gene (reference sequence). V lost 3 bases and J lost 4; bases outside the gene matches: 5. Here the CDR3 DNA reads TGTGCCTGGAGCCTCGGGACAGGTAATCAGCCCCAGCATTTT. It encodes CAWSLGTGNQPQHF.

The chain uses TRBV6-4 and TRBJ2-6; no firm D call. This CDR3 spans 13 amino acids. Looked up from germline, CDR1 is MRHNA and CDR2 is SNTAGT. The ends were cut back, 6 bases at V and 2 bases at J, with 5 bases in the middle. The CDR3: CASRGPGANVLTF. The CDR3 coding sequence is TGTGCCAGCAGGGGTCCTGGGGCCAACGTCCTGACTTTC.

The rearrangement joins TRBV10-3 to TRBJ1-3; D might be TRBD1 (5 bases). The V and J ends lost 9 bases and 3 bases respectively, with 12 bases between them. Germline V gene lookup returns CDR1 ENHRY and CDR2 SYGVKD. The CDR3 loop spans 13 amino acids. The chain's CDR3 is CAMGLGDGNTIYF. In DNA form, the CDR3 reads TGTGCCATGGGGCTCGGGGATGGAAACACCATATATTTT.

This sequence joins TRBV27 and TRBJ1-4; a weak D match, TRBD1 (6 bases). The germline V gene encodes CDR1 MNHEY and CDR2 SMNVEV (reference sequence). This CDR3 region has 15 residues. Between the trimmed V and J ends, which lost 6 bases and 8 bases, there was a span of 19 bases. CDR3 nucleotide sequence: TGTGCCAGCAGAACCACAGGGTGGGGAGAGGAAAAACTGTTTTTT. Its translation: CASRTTGWGEEKLFF.

The J gene is TRBJ2-2, the V gene TRBV24-1; D is ambiguous. In germline, CDR1 is KGHDR, CDR2 SFDVKD. CDR3 length equals 14 residues. V gave up 1 base and J gave up 3 bases, with 5 bases separating them. The CDR3 loop is CATSDFSDTGELFF. The DNA for the CDR3 is TGTGCCACCAGTGATTTTTCCGACACCGGGGAGCTGTTTTTT.

The chain joins TRBV20-1 to TRBJ1-2; D gene uncertain. CDR3 length equals 11 residues. V shed 0 bases and J shed 8 bases, with 7 bases lying between them. From germline, CDR1 is DFQATT and CDR2 SNEGSKA (reference sequence). CDR3 sequence: CSARDGNGYTF. The CDR3 coding sequence is TGCAGTGCTAGAGACGGGAACGGCTACACCTTC.

The CDR3 protein is CASSDPDRLYGYTF. CDR3 sequence (DNA): TGTGCCAGCAGTGACCCCGACAGACTCTATGGCTACACCTTC. The gene calls are TRBV2 and TRBJ1-2, with D maybe TRBD1 (5 bases). Germline CDR1 is SNHLY and CDR2 is FYNNEI. Deletions cut 3 bases from V and 4 bases from J, with 12 bases between. This CDR3 region has 14 residues.

The V call is TRBV30, the J call TRBJ1-3, with unresolved D. V lost 0 bases and J 4 bases, leaving 4 bases between the germline ends. The CDR3 length is 12 residues. CDR1 is GTSNPN and CDR2 is SVGIG in the germline V gene (reference sequence). In nucleotides, the CDR3 is TGTGCCTGGAGTGTGGCCGGAAACACCATATATTTT. Encoded protein: CAWSVAGNTIYF.